Below are 11 T cell receptor beta chains sequenced from a single sample in a study of blood T cells in healthy people across ages. Primed by a sample-barcoded 5' primer and a J-beta primer mix, a second PCR proceeded for roughly 6 to 12 cycles. Each CDR3 protein gets one entry after TCRdb re-called the 5' RACE reads with MiXCR. Among about 720,000 distinct CDR3 sequences listed, around 25% were seen once. In addition, the sample was reused for a study of T cells of mothers and their children.

The sequenced sample consisted of blood. Receptor source: a boy under 18 in good health.

This clonotype was seen a few times. The rearrangement links TRBV24-1 to TRBJ2-1, with a tentative D call TRBD1 (5 bases). The germline V and J ends were trimmed by 0 bases and 0 bases, with 8 bases remaining between them. In germline, CDR1 is KGHDR, CDR2 SFDVKD. The CDR3 runs to 16 residues. The CDR3 DNA reads TGTGCCACCAGTGATTTGGACAGAAGCTCCTACAATGAGCAGTTCTTC. This translates into CATSDLDRSSYNEQFF.

The chain is built from TRBV5-1 and TRBJ2-5; TRBD2 is a possible D gene (5 bases). CDR1 and CDR2 from the germline V gene are SGHRS and YFSETQ. This CDR3 has 13 residues. V shed 5 bases and J shed 5 bases, with 13 bases lying between them. CDR3 in DNA: TGCGCCAGCAGGGACGGGGTTTCGGAGACCCAGTACTTC. Translated, it gives CASRDGVSETQYF.

At least ten counts were recorded for this clonotype. The rearrangement joins TRBV4-1 to TRBJ2-7, with 9 bases that match TRBD1. This CDR3 region has 15 residues. CDR1 is MGHRA, CDR2 YSYEKL, per germline. The ends lost 5 bases at V and 2 bases at J; junction bases unmatched: 7. The CDR3 loop is CASSSPGQGTYEQYF. As DNA, the CDR3 is TGCGCCAGCAGCTCCCCGGGACAGGGAACCTACGAGCAGTACTTC.

This rearrangement joins TRBV6-5 to TRBJ1-1; D not certain. Germline CDR1 and CDR2: MNHEY and SVGAGI. Trimming shortened V by 6 bases and J by 7 bases, and 12 bases separated the two germline ends. The CDR3 runs to 12 residues. The CDR3 bases are TGTGCCAGCAGCCCTACTGAGCGTGAAGCTTTCTTT. Translated, it gives CASSPTEREAFF.

For this clonotype: The conserved final phenylalanine or tryptophan is absent from the CDR3, which likely points to a read error. The rearrangement uses TRBV29-1 and TRBJ2-2, with TRBD1 identical over 9 bases. From germline, CDR1 is SQVTM and CDR2 ANQGSEA. Losses at the gene ends were 7 bases for V and 13 bases for J; bases not matched to a gene: 16. The CDR3 consists of 14 residues. The CDR3 protein is CSATRGQGEGRLFS. The CDR3 region has the DNA TGCAGCGCCACGAGGGGACAGGGCGAAGGGAGGCTGTTTTCT.

This chain joins TRBV11-2 and TRBJ2-7, with 7 bases fitting TRBD1. The CDR3 loop spans 13 amino acids. J gave up 3 bases and V 3 bases, and 2 bases lay outside the gene matches. Germline V lookup: CDR1 SGHAT, CDR2 FQNNGV. The CDR3 nucleotides are TGTGCCAGCAGCTTCAGGACAGGCTACGAGCAGTACTTC. It is translated as CASSFRTGYEQYF.

The CDR3 reads CASSEREDGNTIYF. The CDR3 nucleotides read TGTGCCAGCAGCGAGAGGGAGGATGGAAACACCATATATTTT. The chain has TRBV11-1 and TRBJ1-3, with no clear D. CDR1 is SGHAT and CDR2 is FQDESV in the germline V gene (reference sequence). V was cut by 5 bases and J by 3 bases, with 11 bases left in between. The CDR3 totals 14 residues.

As concerns this clonotype: Because it lacks the conserved phenylalanine or tryptophan at the end, this CDR3 is likely a read error. The V gene is TRBV12-3 or TRBV12-4, the J gene TRBJ2-1; D gene unclear. Trimming cost V 2 bases and J 0 bases, with 11 bases left between them. The CDR3 is made up of 16 amino acids. The CDR3 loop is CASSLTPSHSYNEQFS. As DNA, the CDR3 is TGTGCCAGCAGTTTAACCCCTAGTCACTCCTACAATGAGCAGTTCTCC.

The rearrangement uses TRBV14 and TRBJ2-1, with TRBD2 matching over 15 bases. CDR1 and CDR2 from the germline V gene are SGHDN and FVKESK. The CDR3 is 20 residues long. V was pared by 3 bases and J by 5 bases, with 14 bases of the junction left unmatched. Here the CDR3 reads CASSHRRTSGRVEVNNEQFF. The DNA of the CDR3 is TGTGCCAGCAGCCACCGCCGGACTAGCGGGAGGGTCGAGGTGAACAATGAGCAGTTCTTC.

V usage is TRBV7-6 and J usage is TRBJ2-7; no clear D. The CDR3 is made up of 14 amino acids. CDR1 SGHVS and CDR2 FNYEAQ come from the germline V gene. V gave up 1 base and J gave up 4 bases, with 11 bases separating them. The chain's CDR3 is CASSLDPGEYEQYF. Here the CDR3 DNA reads TGTGCCAGCAGCTTAGATCCAGGTGAATACGAGCAGTACTTC.

The chain recombines TRBV12-3 or TRBV12-4 with TRBJ1-5, with no clear D. Trimming pared 1 base from V and 10 bases from J, leaving 5 bases between. The CDR3 runs 11 residues. The CDR3 bases are TGTGCCAGCAGTTTAGTGTCCCCCCAGCATTTT. This translates into CASSLVSPQHF.